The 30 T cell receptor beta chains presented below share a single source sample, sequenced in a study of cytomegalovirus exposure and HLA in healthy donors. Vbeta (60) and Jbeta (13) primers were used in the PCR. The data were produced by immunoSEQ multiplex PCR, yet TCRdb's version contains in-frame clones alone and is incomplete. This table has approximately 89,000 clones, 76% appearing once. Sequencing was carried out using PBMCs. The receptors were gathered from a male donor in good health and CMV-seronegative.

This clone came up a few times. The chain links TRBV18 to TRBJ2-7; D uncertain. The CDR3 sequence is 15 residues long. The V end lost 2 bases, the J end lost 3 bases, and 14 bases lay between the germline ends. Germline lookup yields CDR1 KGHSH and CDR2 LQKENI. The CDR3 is CASSPSSLLHYEQYF. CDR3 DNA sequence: TGTGCCAGCTCACCAAGCTCTCTACTTCACTACGAGCAGTACTTC.

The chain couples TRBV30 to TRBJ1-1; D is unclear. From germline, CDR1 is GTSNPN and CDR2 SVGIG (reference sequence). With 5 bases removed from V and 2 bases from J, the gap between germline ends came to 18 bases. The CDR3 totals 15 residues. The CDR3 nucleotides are TGTGCCTGGGGGGAGGCACAGCTTCGTAACACTGAAGCTTTCTTT. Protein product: CAWGEAQLRNTEAFF.

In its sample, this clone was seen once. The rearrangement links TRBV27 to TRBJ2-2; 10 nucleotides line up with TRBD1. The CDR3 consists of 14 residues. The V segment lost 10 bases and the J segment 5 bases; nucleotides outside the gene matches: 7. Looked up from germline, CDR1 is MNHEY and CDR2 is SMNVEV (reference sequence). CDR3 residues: CATQPGQGTGELFF. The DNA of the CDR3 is TGTGCCACTCAGCCGGGACAGGGGACCGGGGAGCTGTTTTTT.

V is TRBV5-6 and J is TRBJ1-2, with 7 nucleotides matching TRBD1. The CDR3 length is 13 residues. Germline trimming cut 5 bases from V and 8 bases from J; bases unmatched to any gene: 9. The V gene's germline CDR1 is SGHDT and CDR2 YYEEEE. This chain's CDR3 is CASRHDRAKGYTF. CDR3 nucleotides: TGTGCCAGCAGACATGACAGGGCGAAAGGCTACACCTTC.

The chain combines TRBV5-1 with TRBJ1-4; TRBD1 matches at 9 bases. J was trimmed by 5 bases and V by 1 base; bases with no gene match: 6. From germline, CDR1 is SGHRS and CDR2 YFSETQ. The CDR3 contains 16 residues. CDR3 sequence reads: CASSLSADRGNEKLFF. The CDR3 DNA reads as TGCGCCAGCAGCTTGAGTGCGGACAGGGGCAATGAAAAACTGTTTTTT.

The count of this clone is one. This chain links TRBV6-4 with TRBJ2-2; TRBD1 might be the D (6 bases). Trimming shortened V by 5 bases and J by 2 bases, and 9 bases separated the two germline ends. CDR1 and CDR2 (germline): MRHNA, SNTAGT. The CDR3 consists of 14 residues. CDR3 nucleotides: TGTGCCAGCAGTCGGACAGACAACACCGGGGAGCTGTTTTTT. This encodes CASSRTDNTGELFF.

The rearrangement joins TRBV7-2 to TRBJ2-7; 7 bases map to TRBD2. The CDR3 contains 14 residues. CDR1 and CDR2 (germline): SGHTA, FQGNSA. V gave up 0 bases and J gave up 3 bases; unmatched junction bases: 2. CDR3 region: CASSLAAGVYEQYF. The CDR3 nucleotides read TGTGCCAGCAGCTTAGCGGCGGGGGTCTACGAGCAGTACTTC.

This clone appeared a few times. This CDR3 is CASSLRQGVTYEQYF. The CDR3 DNA is TGTGCCAGCAGCTTAAGACAGGGGGTTACCTACGAGCAGTACTTC. V usage is TRBV7-9 and J usage is TRBJ2-7, with 9 positions matching TRBD1. The CDR3 totals 15 residues. The J segment lost 2 bases and the V segment lost 2 bases, leaving 4 bases of the junction unmatched. CDR1 is SEHNR, CDR2 FQNEAQ, per germline (reference sequence).

CDR3 DNA: TGTGCCTGGGAATGGGGAGGTACACCCCTCCACTTT. This encodes CAWEWGGTPLHF. This chain joins TRBV30 and TRBJ1-6, with D hard to call. The CDR3 is 12 residues long. With 5 bases removed from V and 11 bases from J, the gap between germline ends came to 13 bases. CDR1 GTSNPN and CDR2 SVGIG come from the germline V gene (reference sequence).

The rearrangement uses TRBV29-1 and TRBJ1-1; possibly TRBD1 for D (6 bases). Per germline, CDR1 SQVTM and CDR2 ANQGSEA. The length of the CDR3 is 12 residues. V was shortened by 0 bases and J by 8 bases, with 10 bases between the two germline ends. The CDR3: CSVEDRTAEAFF. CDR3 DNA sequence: TGCAGCGTTGAAGATCGGACAGCCGAAGCTTTCTTT.

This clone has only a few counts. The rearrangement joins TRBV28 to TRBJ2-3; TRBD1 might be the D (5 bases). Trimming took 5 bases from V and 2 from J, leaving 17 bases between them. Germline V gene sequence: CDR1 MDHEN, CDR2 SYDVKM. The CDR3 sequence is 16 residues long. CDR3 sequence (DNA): TGTGCCAGCAGTCCAAACTTTAGTGGGGCCACAGATACGCAGTATTTT. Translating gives CASSPNFSGATDTQYF. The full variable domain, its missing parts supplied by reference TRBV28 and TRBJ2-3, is DVKVTQSSRYLVKRTGEKVFLECVQDMDHENMFWYRQDPGLGLRLIYFSYDVKMKEKGDIPEGYSVSREKKERFSLILESASTNQTSMYLCASSPNFSGATDTQYFGPGTRLTVL.

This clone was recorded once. CDR3 protein: CASSSIGESGNTIYF. Written as DNA, the CDR3 is TGTGCCAGCAGCTCAATCGGAGAATCTGGAAACACCATATATTTT. The chain couples TRBV7-2 to TRBJ1-3; D remains ambiguous. Germline CDR1 SGHTA, CDR2 FQGNSA. The CDR3 contains 15 residues. V lost 4 bases and J lost 1, with 11 bases in between.

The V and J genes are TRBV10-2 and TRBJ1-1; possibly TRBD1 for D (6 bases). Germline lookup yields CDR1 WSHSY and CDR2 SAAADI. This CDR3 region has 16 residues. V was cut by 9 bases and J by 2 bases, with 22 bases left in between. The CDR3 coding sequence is TGCGCCAGTCACAACAGGGCCCGCCTGATTAACACTGAAGCTTTCTTT. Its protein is CASHNRARLINTEAFF.

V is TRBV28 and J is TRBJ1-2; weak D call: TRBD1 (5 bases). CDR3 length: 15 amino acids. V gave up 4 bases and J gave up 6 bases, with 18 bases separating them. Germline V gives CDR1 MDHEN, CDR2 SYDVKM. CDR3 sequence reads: CASSSWAGRIHGYTF. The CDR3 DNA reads TGTGCCAGCAGTTCCTGGGCAGGGAGGATCCATGGCTACACCTTC.

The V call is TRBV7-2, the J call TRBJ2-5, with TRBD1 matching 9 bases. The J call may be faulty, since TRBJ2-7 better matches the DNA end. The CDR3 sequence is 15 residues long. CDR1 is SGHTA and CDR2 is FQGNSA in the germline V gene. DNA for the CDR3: TGTGCCAGCAGCTGGGACCTGGGACAGGGTTACGAGCAGTACTTC. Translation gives CASSWDLGQGYEQYF.

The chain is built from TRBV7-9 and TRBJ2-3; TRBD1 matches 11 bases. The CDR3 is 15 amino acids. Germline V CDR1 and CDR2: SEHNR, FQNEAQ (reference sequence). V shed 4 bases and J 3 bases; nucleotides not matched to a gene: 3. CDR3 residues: CASSYGQGATDTQYF. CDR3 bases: TGTGCCAGCAGCTACGGACAGGGGGCAACAGATACGCAGTATTTT.

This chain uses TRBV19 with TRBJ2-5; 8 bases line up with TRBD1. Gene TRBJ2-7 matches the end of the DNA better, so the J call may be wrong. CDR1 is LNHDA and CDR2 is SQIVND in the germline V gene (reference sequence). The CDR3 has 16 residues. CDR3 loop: CASSLGTGSLTYEQYF. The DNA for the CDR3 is TGTGCCAGTAGTCTTGGGACAGGTTCTCTAACCTACGAGCAGTACTTC.

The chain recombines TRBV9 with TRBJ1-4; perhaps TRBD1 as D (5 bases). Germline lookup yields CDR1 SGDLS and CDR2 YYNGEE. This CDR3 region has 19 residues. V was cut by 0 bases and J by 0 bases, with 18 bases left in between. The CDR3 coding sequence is TGTGCCAGCAGCGTAGGGGGCTTTATCCGAGGTGCAACTAATGAAAAACTGTTTTTT. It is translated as CASSVGGFIRGATNEKLFF.

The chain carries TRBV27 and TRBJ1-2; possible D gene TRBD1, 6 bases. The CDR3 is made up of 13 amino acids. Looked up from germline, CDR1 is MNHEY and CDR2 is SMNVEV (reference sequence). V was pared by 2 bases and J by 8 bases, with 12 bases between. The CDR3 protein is CASSLKGETGYTF. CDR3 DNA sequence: TGTGCCAGCAGTTTAAAGGGGGAGACGGGCTACACCTTC.

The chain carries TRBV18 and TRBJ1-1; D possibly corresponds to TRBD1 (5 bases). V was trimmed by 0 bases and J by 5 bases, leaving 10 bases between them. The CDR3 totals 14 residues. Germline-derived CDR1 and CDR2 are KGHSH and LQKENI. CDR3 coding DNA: TGTGCCAGCTCACCACCGTCAGGGCGAACTGAAGCTTTCTTT. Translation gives CASSPPSGRTEAFF. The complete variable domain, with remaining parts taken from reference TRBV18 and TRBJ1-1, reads NAGVMQNPRHLVRRRGQEARLRCSPMKGHSHVYWYRQLPEEGLKFMVYLQKENIIDESGMPKERFSAEFPKEGPSILRIQQVVRGDSAAYFCASSPPSGRTEAFFGQGTRLTVV.

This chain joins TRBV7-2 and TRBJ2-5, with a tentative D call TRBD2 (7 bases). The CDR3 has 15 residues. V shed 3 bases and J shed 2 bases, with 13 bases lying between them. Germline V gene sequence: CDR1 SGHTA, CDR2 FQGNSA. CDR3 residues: CASSLGGAIQETQYF. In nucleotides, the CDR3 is TGTGCCAGCAGCTTGGGGGGGGCTATACAAGAGACCCAGTACTTC.

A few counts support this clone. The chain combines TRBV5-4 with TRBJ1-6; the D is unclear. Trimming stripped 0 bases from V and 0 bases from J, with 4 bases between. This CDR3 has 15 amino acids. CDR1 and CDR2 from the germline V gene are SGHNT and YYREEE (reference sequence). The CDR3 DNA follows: TGTGCCAGCAGCTTGGGGAGCTCCTATAATTCACCCCTCCACTTT. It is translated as CASSLGSSYNSPLHF.

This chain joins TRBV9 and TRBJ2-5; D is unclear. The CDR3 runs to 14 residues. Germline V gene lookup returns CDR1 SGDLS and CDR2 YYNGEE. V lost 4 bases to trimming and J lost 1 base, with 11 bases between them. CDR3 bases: TGTGCCAGCAGCTACCTCGGGTCCCAAGAGACCCAGTACTTC. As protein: CASSYLGSQETQYF.

CDR3 DNA sequence: TGTGCTAGTGGTTTGGAAGGACTAGCGGGGGAACAAGAGACCCAGTACTTC. This gives the protein CASGLEGLAGEQETQYF. V and J are TRBV12-5 and TRBJ2-5; 13 bases fit TRBD2. The CDR3 sequence is 17 residues long. Germline values: CDR1 LGHNT, CDR2 FRNRAP. The V segment lost 1 base and the J segment 2 bases; nucleotides outside the gene matches: 4.

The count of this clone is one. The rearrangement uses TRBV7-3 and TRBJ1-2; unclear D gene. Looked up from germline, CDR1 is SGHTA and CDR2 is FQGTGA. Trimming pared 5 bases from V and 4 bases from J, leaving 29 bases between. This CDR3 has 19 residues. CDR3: CASSTPKPTLNLGPYGYTF. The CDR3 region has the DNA TGTGCCAGCAGCACCCCCAAACCCACCCTCAACTTGGGCCCCTATGGCTACACCTTC.

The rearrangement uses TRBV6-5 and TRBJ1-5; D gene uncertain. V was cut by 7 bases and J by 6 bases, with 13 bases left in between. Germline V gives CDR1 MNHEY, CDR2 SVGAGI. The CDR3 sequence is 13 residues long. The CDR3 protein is CASIDQVSQPQHF. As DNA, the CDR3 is TGTGCCAGCATAGACCAGGTCAGTCAGCCCCAGCATTTT.

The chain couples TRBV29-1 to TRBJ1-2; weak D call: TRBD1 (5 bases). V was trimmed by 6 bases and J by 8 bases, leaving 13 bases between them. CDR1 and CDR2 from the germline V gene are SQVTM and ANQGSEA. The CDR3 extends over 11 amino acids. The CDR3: CSVSGGEGYTF. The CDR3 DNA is TGCAGCGTCTCTGGAGGGGAGGGCTACACCTTC.

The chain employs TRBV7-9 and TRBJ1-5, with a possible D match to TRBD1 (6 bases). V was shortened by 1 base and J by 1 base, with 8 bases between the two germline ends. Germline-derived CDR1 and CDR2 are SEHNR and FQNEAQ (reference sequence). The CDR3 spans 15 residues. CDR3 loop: CASSLDQGSNQPQHF. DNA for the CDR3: TGTGCCAGCAGCTTAGATCAGGGGAGCAATCAGCCCCAGCATTTT.

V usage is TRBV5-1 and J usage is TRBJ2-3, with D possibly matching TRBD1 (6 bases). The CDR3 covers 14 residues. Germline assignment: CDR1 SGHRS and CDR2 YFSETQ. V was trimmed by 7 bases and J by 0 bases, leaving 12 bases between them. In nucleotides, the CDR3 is TGCGCCAGCCGGACCGGACAGAGCACAGATACGCAGTATTTT. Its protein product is CASRTGQSTDTQYF.

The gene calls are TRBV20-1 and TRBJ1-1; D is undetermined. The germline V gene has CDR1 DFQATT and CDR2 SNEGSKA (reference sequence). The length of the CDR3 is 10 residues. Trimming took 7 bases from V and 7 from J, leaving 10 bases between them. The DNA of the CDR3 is TGCAGTGTCCTCGGGGTTGAAGCTTTCTTT. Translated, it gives CSVLGVEAFF.